Included here is one T cell receptor (beta chain) sequence, with context. Naive-designated CD8 cells lacked CD45RO, were positively enriched for CCR7, and omitted terminally differentiated effector memory CD45RA+ cells. The entry originates in a study of shared clonotypes between healthy human individuals. Sequencing was performed with immunoSEQ multiplex PCR; in TCRdb, only in-frame clones are kept and a portion is missing. This sample has fewer than 700,000 clones, with roughly 95% found just once. V was pared by 6 bases and J by 5 bases, with 11 bases of the junction left unmatched. Germline lookup yields CDR1 MGHRA and CDR2 YSYEKL. This CDR3 contains 15 residues.

The chain links TRBV4-1 to TRBJ2-7; 9 bases match TRBD1. The TCR was taken from a woman in her thirties in good health. Input material: naive CD8+ T cells sorted from blood. The CDR3 region has the DNA TGCGCCAGCAGACCTAGGACAGGGGCCCAGGACGAGCAGTACTTC. It specifies CASRPRTGAQDEQYF.